The 7 T cell receptor beta chains given below trace back to one sample, sequenced in a study of PD-L1 blockade in urothelial cancer (dated by TCRdb to the late 2010s). The protocol used for the library was the immunoSEQ multiplex PCR assay. TCRdb limited this immuneACCESS table to in-frame rearrangements with V and J called. A share of clones is missing; checked studies link under half to unresolved V genes, and the rest is unexplained. The sample contains under 130,000 clones, approximately 85% of them found a single time. The ten largest clones capture about 2.6% of the sample. The sequences come from PBMCs, collected around atezolizumab (anti-PD-L1) treatment. These receptor sequences come from a man between 45 and 60 years old with urothelial cancer.

This clone was detected once. The rearrangement links TRBV13 to TRBJ2-2; TRBD2 might be the D (5 bases). From germline, CDR1 is PRHDT and CDR2 FYEKMQ (reference sequence). V was cut by 7 bases and J by 5 bases, with 11 bases left in between. The CDR3 totals 13 residues. The CDR3 bases are TGTGCCAGCATCCGGACTCTGACCGGGGAGCTGTTTTTT. Translation: CASIRTLTGELFF.

This clone was counted once. The chain links TRBV2 to TRBJ2-1, with a weak D call TRBD2 (6 bases). Germline V gene sequence: CDR1 SNHLY, CDR2 FYNNEI. The CDR3 contains 13 residues. V lost 4 bases and J lost 9, with 13 bases in between. CDR3 sequence: CASSVAGRGEQFF. The CDR3 region has the DNA TGTGCCAGCAGTGTGGCGGGAAGGGGTGAGCAGTTCTTC.

The chain couples TRBV18 to TRBJ2-7; 10 bases map to TRBD2. The CDR3 covers 17 residues. The germline V gene has CDR1 KGHSH and CDR2 LQKENI. V trimming: 3 bases; J trimming: 2 bases; junction bases outside the gene matches: 10. The CDR3 coding sequence is TGTGCCAGCTCACCTCCCACTAGCGGGACAAGGGCCTACGAGCAGTACTTC. Residues: CASSPPTSGTRAYEQYF.

This chain uses TRBV25-1 with TRBJ1-1, with D tentatively TRBD1 (6 bases). This CDR3 comprises 14 residues. Trimming shortened V by 5 bases and J by 0 bases, and 10 bases separated the two germline ends. CDR1 and CDR2 from the germline V gene are MGHDK and SYGVNS. CDR3 amino acids: CASSLDSLNTEAFF. CDR3 coding DNA: TGTGCCAGCAGTTTGGACAGCCTGAACACTGAAGCTTTCTTT.

The CDR3 is CASSFQGGGNQPQHF. The CDR3 nucleotides are TGTGCCAGCAGCTTTCAAGGGGGAGGCAATCAGCCCCAGCATTTT. The chain employs TRBV7-9 and TRBJ1-5; maybe TRBD1 (6 bases). This CDR3 spans 15 amino acids. Germline assignment: CDR1 SEHNR and CDR2 FQNEAQ (reference sequence). V lost 3 bases and J lost 2, with 11 bases in between.

The V and J genes are TRBV6-4 and TRBJ2-1; 7 nucleotides align to TRBD2. The CDR3 is made up of 11 amino acids. V trimming: 7 bases; J trimming: 10 bases; junction bases outside the gene matches: 4. The V gene's germline CDR1 is MRHNA and CDR2 SNTAGT. Written as DNA, the CDR3 is TGTGCCAGCACTAACGGGGGGGAGCAGTTCTTC. Residues: CASTNGGEQFF.

This clone is a singleton in its sample. The chain has TRBV6-5 and TRBJ1-2, with 9 bases matching TRBD1. The CDR3 has 14 residues. Trimming removed 6 bases from V and 7 bases from J; junction bases left unmatched: 9. In germline, CDR1 is MNHEY, CDR2 SVGAGI. The CDR3 spells CASRAGTGTFGYTF. CDR3 nucleotides: TGTGCCAGCAGGGCCGGGACAGGGACTTTTGGCTACACCTTC.